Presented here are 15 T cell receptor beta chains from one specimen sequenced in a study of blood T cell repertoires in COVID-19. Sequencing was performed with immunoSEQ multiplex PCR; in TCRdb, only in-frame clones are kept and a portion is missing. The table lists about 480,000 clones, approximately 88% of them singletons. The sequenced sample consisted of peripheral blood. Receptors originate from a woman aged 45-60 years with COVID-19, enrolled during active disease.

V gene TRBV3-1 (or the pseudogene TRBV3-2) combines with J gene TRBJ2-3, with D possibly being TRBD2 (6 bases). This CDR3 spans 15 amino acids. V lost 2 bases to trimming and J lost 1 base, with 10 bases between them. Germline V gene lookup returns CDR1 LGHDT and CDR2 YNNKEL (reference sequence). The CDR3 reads CASSQTSRRTDTQYF. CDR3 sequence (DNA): TGTGCCAGCAGCCAAACTAGCCGCCGCACAGATACGCAGTATTTT.

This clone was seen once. CDR3 bases: TGTGCCAGCAGCCCCCGGGACTATTATACAGATACGCAGTATTTT. This gives the protein CASSPRDYYTDTQYF. The genes are TRBV9 and TRBJ2-3, with TRBD2 matching 7 bases. There are 15 residues in the CDR3. Trimming removed 4 bases from V and 3 bases from J; junction bases left unmatched: 8. Germline V lookup: CDR1 SGDLS, CDR2 YYNGEE.

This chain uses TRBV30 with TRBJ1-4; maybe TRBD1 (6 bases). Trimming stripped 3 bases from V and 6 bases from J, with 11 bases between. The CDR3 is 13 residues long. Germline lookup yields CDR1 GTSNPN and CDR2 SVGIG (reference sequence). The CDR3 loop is CAWRSGDYEKLFF. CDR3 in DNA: TGTGCCTGGAGATCAGGGGATTATGAAAAACTGTTTTTT.

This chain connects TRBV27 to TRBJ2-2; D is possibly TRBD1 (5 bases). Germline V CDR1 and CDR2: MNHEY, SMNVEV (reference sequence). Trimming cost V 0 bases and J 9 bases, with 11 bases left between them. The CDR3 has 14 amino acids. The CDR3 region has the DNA TGTGCCAGCAGTTTATCAAGGGGTGCGAGGGAGCTGTTTTTT. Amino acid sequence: CASSLSRGARELFF.

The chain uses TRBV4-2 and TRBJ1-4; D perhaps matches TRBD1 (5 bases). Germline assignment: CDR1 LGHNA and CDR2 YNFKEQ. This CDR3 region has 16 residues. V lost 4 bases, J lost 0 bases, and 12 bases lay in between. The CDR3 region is CASSPGVGSTNEKLFF. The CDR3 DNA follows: TGTGCCAGCAGCCCGGGGGTGGGGTCAACTAATGAAAAACTGTTTTTT.

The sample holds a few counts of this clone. Written as DNA, the CDR3 is TGTGCCAGCGTACGGACAGGGTCGAACACTGAAGCTTTCTTT. It encodes CASVRTGSNTEAFF. V is TRBV2 and J is TRBJ1-1, with 8 bases matching TRBD1. CDR1 SNHLY and CDR2 FYNNEI come from the germline V gene. This CDR3 has 14 residues. The V and J ends lost 8 bases and 1 base, in that order; junction bases with no gene match: 6.

CDR3 loop: CASREQGFGYTF. The CDR3 DNA is TGTGCCAGCAGAGAACAGGGATTTGGCTACACCTTC. The chain uses TRBV2 and TRBJ1-2; TRBD1 is a possible D gene (6 bases). CDR3 size: 12 residues. Germline-derived CDR1 and CDR2 are SNHLY and FYNNEI. V was clipped by 6 bases and J by 7 bases, with 12 bases between them.

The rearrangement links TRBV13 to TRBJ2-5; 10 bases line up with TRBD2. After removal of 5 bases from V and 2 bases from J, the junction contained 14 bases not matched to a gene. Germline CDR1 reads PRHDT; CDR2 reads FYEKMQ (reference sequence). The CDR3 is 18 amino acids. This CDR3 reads CASSAWGAGGQGQETQYF. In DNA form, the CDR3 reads TGTGCCAGCAGCGCCTGGGGAGCGGGGGGGCAGGGGCAAGAGACCCAGTACTTC. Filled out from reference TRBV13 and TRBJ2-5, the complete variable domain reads AAGVIQSPRHLIKEKRETATLKCYPIPRHDTVYWYQQGPGQDPQFLISFYEKMQSDKGSIPDRFSAQQFSDYHSELNMSSLELGDSALYFCASSAWGAGGQGQETQYFGPGTRLLVL.

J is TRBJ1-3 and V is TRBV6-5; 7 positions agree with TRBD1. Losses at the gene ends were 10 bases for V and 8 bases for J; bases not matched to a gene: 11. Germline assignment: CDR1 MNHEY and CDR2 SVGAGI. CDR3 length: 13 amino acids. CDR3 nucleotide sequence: TGTGCCACCAGGACAGGTTTTTTGGACACCATATATTTT. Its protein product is CATRTGFLDTIYF.

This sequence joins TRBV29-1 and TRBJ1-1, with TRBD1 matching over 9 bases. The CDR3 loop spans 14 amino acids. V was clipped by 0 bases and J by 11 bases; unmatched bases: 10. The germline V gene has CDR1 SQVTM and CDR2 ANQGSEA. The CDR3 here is CSVEDQTGGGLAFF. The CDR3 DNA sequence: TGCAGCGTTGAAGATCAAACAGGGGGCGGGTTGGCTTTCTTT.

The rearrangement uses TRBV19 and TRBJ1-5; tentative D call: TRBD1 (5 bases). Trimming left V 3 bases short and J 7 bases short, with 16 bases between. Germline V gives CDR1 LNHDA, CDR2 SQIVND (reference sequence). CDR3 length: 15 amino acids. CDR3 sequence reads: CASSILGTGDQPQHF. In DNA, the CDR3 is TGTGCCAGTAGTATCCTCGGGACGGGGGACCAGCCCCAGCATTTT.

The CDR3 sequence is CASSLRQNTGELFF. The CDR3 DNA reads as TGTGCCAGCAGCCTAAGACAGAACACCGGGGAGCTGTTTTTT. The rearrangement uses TRBV11-2 and TRBJ2-2; D not resolved. Trimming cost V 5 bases and J 1 base, with 8 bases left between them. Germline loops: CDR1 SGHAT, CDR2 FQNNGV. This CDR3 region has 14 residues.

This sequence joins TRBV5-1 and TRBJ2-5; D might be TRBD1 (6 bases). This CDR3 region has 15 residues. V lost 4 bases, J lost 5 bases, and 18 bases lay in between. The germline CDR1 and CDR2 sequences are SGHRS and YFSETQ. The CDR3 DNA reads TGCGCCAGCAGCCTGGGGGCAGGGCCGGCGGAGACCCAGTACTTC. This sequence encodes CASSLGAGPAETQYF. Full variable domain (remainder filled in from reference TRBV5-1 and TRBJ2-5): KAGVTQTPRYLIKTRGQQVTLSCSPISGHRSVSWYQQTPGQGLQFLFEYFSETQRNKGNFPGRFSGRQFSNSRSEMNVSTLELGDSALYLCASSLGAGPAETQYFGPGTRLLVL.

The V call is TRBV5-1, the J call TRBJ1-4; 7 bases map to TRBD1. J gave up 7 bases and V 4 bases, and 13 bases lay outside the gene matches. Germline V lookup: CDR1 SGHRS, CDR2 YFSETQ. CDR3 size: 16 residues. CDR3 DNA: TGCGCCAGCAGCCCTCAGACAGGGCCGAACGGTGAAAAACTGTTTTTT. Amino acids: CASSPQTGPNGEKLFF.

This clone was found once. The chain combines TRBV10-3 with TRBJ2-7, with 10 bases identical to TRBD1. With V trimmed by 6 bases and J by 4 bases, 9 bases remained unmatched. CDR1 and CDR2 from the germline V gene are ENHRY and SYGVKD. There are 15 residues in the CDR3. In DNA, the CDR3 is TGTGCCATCAGCCTTTCGACAGGGGGCTCTTACGAGCAGTACTTC. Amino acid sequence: CAISLSTGGSYEQYF.